These 11 T cell receptor beta chains were sequenced from one sample in a study of CD8 T cells in Susac syndrome. After extraction with the RNeasy kit, roughly 0.5 to 1 ug of the RNA was reverse transcribed using random hexamers. TCRdb itself ran the immunoSEQ multiplex PCR reads through MiXCR, one entry per CDR3 protein. The sample holds about 140,000 distinct CDR3 sequences; 85% to 95% are singletons and the top ten take roughly 0.14%. The sample taken for sequencing was CD4+ T cells from PBMCs. Receptors originate from a human donor with Susac syndrome.

This chain uses TRBV20-1 with TRBJ1-1, with 7 nucleotides matching TRBD1. Trimming removed 3 bases from V and 0 bases from J; junction bases left unmatched: 10. Germline CDR1 DFQATT, CDR2 SNEGSKA (reference sequence). This CDR3 region has 16 residues. CDR3 sequence reads: CSASSPGQRLNTEAFF. The CDR3 DNA is TGCAGTGCTAGTTCGCCGGGACAGCGATTGAACACTGAAGCTTTCTTT.

V and J are TRBV18 and TRBJ2-7; TRBD1 agrees at 10 bases. From germline, CDR1 is KGHSH and CDR2 LQKENI. CDR3 length equals 13 residues. Trimming took 5 bases from V and 4 from J; bases not matched to a gene: 2. For the CDR3, the DNA is TGTGCCAGCTCAGAGGACAGGGGGTACGAGCAGTACTTC. This translates into CASSEDRGYEQYF.

The chain has TRBV5-1 and TRBJ2-3; no clear D. Trimming stripped 3 bases from V and 0 bases from J, with 14 bases between. Germline V lookup: CDR1 SGHRS, CDR2 YFSETQ. CDR3 length: 16 residues. The CDR3 region is CASSSGTTRSTDTQYF. CDR3 nucleotides: TGCGCCAGCAGCTCAGGAACGACAAGAAGCACAGATACGCAGTATTTT.

The CDR3 nucleotides are TGTGCCTGGAGGGGACAGGGGGGCAATCAGCCCCAGCATTTT. This sequence encodes CAWRGQGGNQPQHF. The genes are TRBV30 and TRBJ1-5; 11 bases map to TRBD1. There are 14 residues in the CDR3. Unmatched junction bases numbered 0, after V lost 3 bases and J lost 2 bases. Germline-derived CDR1 and CDR2 are GTSNPN and SVGIG (reference sequence).

This chain links TRBV7-3 with TRBJ2-3, with D unclear. Trimming left V 1 base short and J 0 bases short, with 8 bases between. The germline V gene encodes CDR1 SGHTA and CDR2 FQGTGA. This CDR3 has 15 amino acids. The CDR3 is CASSLIPASTDTQYF. CDR3 bases: TGTGCCAGCAGCTTAATTCCAGCTAGCACAGATACGCAGTATTTT.

The chain carries TRBV28 and TRBJ1-2, with D tentatively TRBD1 (5 bases). The V gene lost 6 bases and the J gene lost 4 bases, with 12 bases spanning the gap. This CDR3 has 13 amino acids. The germline CDR1 and CDR2 sequences are MDHEN and SYDVKM. The CDR3 DNA follows: TGTGCCAGCAGGCCCCGGGGGGTCTATGGCTACACCTTC. This encodes CASRPRGVYGYTF.

The chain has TRBV30 and TRBJ2-2, with no clear D. The CDR3 runs to 11 residues. V lost 0 bases to trimming and J lost 8 bases, with 4 bases between them. Germline V gene sequence: CDR1 GTSNPN, CDR2 SVGIG (reference sequence). The CDR3 protein is CAWSVRGELFF. The CDR3 region has the DNA TGTGCCTGGAGTGTACGTGGGGAGCTGTTTTTT.

The genes are TRBV14 and TRBJ1-5; maybe TRBD1 (6 bases). The ends were cut back, 7 bases at V and 2 bases at J, with 27 bases in the middle. CDR1 and CDR2 (germline): SGHDN, FVKESK. This CDR3 spans 19 amino acids. The CDR3 here is CASTFLGQWKGEGNQPQHF. The CDR3 DNA reads as TGTGCCAGCACTTTCCTAGGACAGTGGAAAGGTGAGGGCAATCAGCCCCAGCATTTT.

The genes are TRBV6-4 and TRBJ2-1, with 10 bases that match TRBD1. Germline trimming cut 5 bases from V and 3 bases from J; bases unmatched to any gene: 4. Germline V CDR1 and CDR2: MRHNA, SNTAGT. CDR3 length equals 15 residues. The CDR3 nucleotides read TGTGCCAGCAGTAAGGGACAGGGGTACTACAATGAGCAGTTCTTC. Encoded protein: CASSKGQGYYNEQFF.

The chain couples TRBV5-1 to TRBJ1-3, with no clear D. The V end was cut by 4 bases, the J end by 0 bases, with 8 bases between. Germline CDR1 reads SGHRS; CDR2 reads YFSETQ. This CDR3 comprises 14 residues. As DNA, the CDR3 is TGCGCCAGCAGCATGGCCTCCTCTGGAAACACCATATATTTT. This translates into CASSMASSGNTIYF.

The rearrangement uses TRBV3-1 and TRBJ2-3, with D unclear. The germline V and J ends were trimmed by 4 bases and 6 bases, with 17 bases remaining between them. Looked up from germline, CDR1 is LGHDT and CDR2 is YNNKEL (reference sequence). The CDR3 spans 15 residues. Here the CDR3 reads CASSPRGPVRDTQYF. The CDR3, as DNA: TGTGCCAGCAGCCCCCGAGGCCCTGTTCGGGATACGCAGTATTTT.